The present entry profiles one T cell receptor (beta chain) with its context. The antigen remains undetermined. This sample is part of a study of cytomegalovirus exposure and HLA in healthy donors. Study details: Earlier, 150 million to 200 million T cells were analyzed, and over 95 million unique TCR beta sequences were found among them.

Study-level findings and limits: In a later analysis, more than 15,000 TCR beta sequences were associated with HLA alleles at 0.05 false discovery rate.

Both 60 Vbeta primers and 13 Jbeta primers went into the PCR. Some clones are missing from TCRdb's copy, which holds only in-frame ones; the method was immunoSEQ multiplex PCR. This sample's clone table lists around 70,000 clones. Germline values: CDR1 SGHNT, CDR2 YENEEA. V was trimmed by 5 bases and J by 7 bases, leaving 21 bases between them. This CDR3 has 16 residues. What was sequenced was PBMCs. The chain couples TRBV11-3 to TRBJ1-5; D might be TRBD1 (5 bases). The source of this sequence is a woman in her thirties or forties in good health and CMV-seropositive. Written as DNA, the CDR3 is TGTGCCAGCAGCACCCGTTTAACAGGAAGAAAGCAGCCCCAGCATTTT. Its protein product is CASSTRLTGRKQPQHF.